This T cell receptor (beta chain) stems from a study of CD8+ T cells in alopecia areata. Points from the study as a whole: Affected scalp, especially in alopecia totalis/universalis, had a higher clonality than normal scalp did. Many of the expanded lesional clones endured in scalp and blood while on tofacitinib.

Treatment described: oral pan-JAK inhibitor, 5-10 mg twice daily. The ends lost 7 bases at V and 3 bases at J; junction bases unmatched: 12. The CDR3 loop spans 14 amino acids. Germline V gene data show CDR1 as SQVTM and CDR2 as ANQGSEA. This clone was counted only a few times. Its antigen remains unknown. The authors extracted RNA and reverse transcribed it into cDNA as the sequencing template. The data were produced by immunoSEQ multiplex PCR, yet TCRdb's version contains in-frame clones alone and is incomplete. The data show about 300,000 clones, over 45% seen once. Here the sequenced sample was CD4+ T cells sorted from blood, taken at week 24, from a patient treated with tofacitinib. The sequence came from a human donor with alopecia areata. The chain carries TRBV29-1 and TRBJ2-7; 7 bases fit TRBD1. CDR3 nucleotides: TGCAGCGCAAAAGCAGGGGGACGGCTCTACGAGCAGTACTTC. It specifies CSAKAGGRLYEQYF.